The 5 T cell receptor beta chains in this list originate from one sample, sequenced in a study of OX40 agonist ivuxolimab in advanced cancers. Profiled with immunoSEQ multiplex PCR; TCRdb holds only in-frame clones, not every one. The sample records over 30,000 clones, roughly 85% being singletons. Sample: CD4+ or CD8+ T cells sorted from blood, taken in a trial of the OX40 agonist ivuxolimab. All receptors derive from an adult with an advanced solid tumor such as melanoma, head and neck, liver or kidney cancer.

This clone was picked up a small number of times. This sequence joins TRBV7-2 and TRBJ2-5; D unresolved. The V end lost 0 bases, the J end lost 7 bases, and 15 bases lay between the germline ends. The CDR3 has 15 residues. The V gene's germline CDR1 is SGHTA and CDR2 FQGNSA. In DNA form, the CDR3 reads TGTGCCAGCAGCTTAGCGCCTTCAACTATAGGGACCCAGTACTTC. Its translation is CASSLAPSTIGTQYF.

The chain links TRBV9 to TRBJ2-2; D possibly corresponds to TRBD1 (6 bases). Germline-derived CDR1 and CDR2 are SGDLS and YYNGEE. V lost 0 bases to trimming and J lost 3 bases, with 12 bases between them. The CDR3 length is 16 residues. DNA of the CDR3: TGTGCCAGCAGCGTAGAGATCGGGACATACACCGGGGAGCTGTTTTTT. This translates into CASSVEIGTYTGELFF.

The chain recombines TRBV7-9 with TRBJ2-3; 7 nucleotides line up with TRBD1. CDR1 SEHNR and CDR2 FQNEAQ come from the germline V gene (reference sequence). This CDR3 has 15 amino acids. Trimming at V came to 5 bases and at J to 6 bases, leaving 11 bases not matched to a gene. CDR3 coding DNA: TGTGCCAGCAGCAAAACAGGGGCTCTTCAGGATACGCAGTATTTT. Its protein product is CASSKTGALQDTQYF.

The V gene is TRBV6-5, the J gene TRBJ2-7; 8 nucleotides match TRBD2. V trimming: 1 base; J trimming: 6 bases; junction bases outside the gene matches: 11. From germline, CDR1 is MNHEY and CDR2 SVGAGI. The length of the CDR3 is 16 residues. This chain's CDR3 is CASSYYRTSWPGEQYF. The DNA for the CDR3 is TGTGCCAGCAGTTACTACAGGACTAGCTGGCCGGGCGAGCAGTACTTC.

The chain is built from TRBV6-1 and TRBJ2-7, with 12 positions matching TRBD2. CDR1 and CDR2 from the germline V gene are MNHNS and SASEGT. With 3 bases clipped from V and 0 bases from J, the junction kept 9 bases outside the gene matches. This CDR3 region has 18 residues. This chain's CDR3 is CASSEPPSGGVSSYEQYF. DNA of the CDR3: TGTGCCAGCAGTGAGCCCCCTAGCGGGGGGGTCAGCTCCTACGAGCAGTACTTC.